This T cell receptor (beta chain) was captured in a study of blood T cells in healthy people across ages. This clonotype was counted once. Combining a sample-barcoded 5' primer with a J-beta primer mix, a second PCR ran for 7 to 11 cycles. TCRdb reprocessed the 5' RACE reads with MiXCR, giving one entry per CDR3 protein. Here the sample spans around 500,000 distinct CDR3 sequences, roughly a quarter being singletons. The germline V gene encodes CDR1 SGHDN and CDR2 FVKESK. The CDR3 consists of 13 residues. Trimming left V 3 bases short and J 2 bases short, with 8 bases between. Another study also made use of these data, one on T cells of mothers and their children.

Source material: blood. The TCR sequence derives from a boy aged 2 to 10 in good health. This sequence joins TRBV14 and TRBJ2-7, with unresolved D. In DNA, the CDR3 is TGTGCCAGCAGCCACAGGTTAACCTACGAGCAGTACTTC. Its protein product is CASSHRLTYEQYF.